What follows are 8 T cell receptor beta chains derived from one specimen sequenced in a study of blood T cell repertoires in COVID-19. Sequencing was performed with immunoSEQ multiplex PCR; in TCRdb, only in-frame clones are kept and a portion is missing. The data contain some 170,000 clones, approximately 80% of them seen just once; the ten biggest clones take up around 7.9%. The sequenced sample was peripheral blood. These TCRs come from a woman aged 50 to 65 with active or convalescent COVID-19.

The chain has TRBV27 and TRBJ1-6; 7 nucleotides match TRBD1. CDR1 is MNHEY and CDR2 is SMNVEV in the germline V gene (reference sequence). This CDR3 is built from 17 residues. Germline trimming cut 5 bases from V and 1 base from J; bases unmatched to any gene: 8. CDR3 region: CASSTRGGGSYNSPLHF. The CDR3, as DNA: TGTGCCAGCAGTACCCGAGGGGGCGGGTCCTATAATTCACCCCTCCACTTT.

V and J are TRBV6-5 and TRBJ2-3; D is unclear. CDR1 and CDR2 from the germline V gene are MNHEY and SVGAGI. CDR3 length: 11 amino acids. V shed 5 bases and J shed 6 bases, with 6 bases lying between them. CDR3 in amino acids: CASSTDDTQYF. CDR3 DNA sequence: TGTGCCAGCAGTACTGATGATACGCAGTATTTT.

This chain connects TRBV30 to TRBJ2-1, with D maybe TRBD2 (5 bases). The germline gives CDR1 GTSNPN, CDR2 SVGIG (reference sequence). The V and J ends lost 4 bases and 0 bases respectively, with 13 bases between them. The CDR3 has 15 amino acids. CDR3 region: CAWTQPGSSYNEQFF. The CDR3 bases are TGTGCCTGGACCCAACCGGGGAGCTCCTACAATGAGCAGTTCTTC.

For the CDR3, the DNA is TGTGCCAGCAGCTTAACGAGGGAGGGCCATCGGGAGCAGTTCTTC. Protein product: CASSLTREGHREQFF. This chain connects TRBV7-3 to TRBJ2-1, with TRBD2 matching over 7 bases. Germline lookup yields CDR1 SGHTA and CDR2 FQGTGA. The J segment lost 10 bases and the V segment lost 0 bases, leaving 9 bases of the junction unmatched. The CDR3 spans 15 residues.

The CDR3 reads CASSSGTRGRETQYF. The CDR3 region has the DNA TGTGCCAGCAGCTCCGGGACTAGAGGGAGAGAGACCCAGTACTTC. The J gene is TRBJ2-5, the V gene TRBV9; 8 bases line up with TRBD2. J lost 4 bases, V lost 4 bases, and 9 bases had no gene match. Germline lookup yields CDR1 SGDLS and CDR2 YYNGEE. The CDR3 extends over 15 amino acids. The variable domain in full, with the rest retrieved from reference TRBV9 and TRBJ2-5, is DSGVTQTPKHLITATGQRVTLRCSPRSGDLSVYWYQQSLDQGLQFLIQYYNGEERAKGNILERFSAQQFPDLHSELNLSSLELGDSALYFCASSSGTRGRETQYFGPGTRLLVL.

The chain couples TRBV7-9 to TRBJ2-5, with 9 positions matching TRBD1. Trimming took 5 bases from V and 2 from J; bases not matched to a gene: 3. CDR3 length: 14 amino acids. Germline-derived CDR1 and CDR2 are SEHNR and FQNEAQ (reference sequence). The CDR3 bases are TGTGCCAGCAGCCGTGGACAGGGGCAAGAGACCCAGTACTTC. Translating it yields CASSRGQGQETQYF. Complete variable domain (other parts from reference TRBV7-9 and TRBJ2-5): DTGVSQNPRHKITKRGQNVTFRCDPISEHNRLYWYRQTLGQGPEFLTYFQNEAQLEKSRLLSDRFSAERPKGSFSTLEIQRTEQGDSAMYLCASSRGQGQETQYFGPGTRLLVL.

This chain uses TRBV6-2 or TRBV6-3 with TRBJ2-1; 11 bases align to TRBD2. The V gene's germline CDR1 is MNHEY and CDR2 SVGEGT. V trimming: 1 base; J trimming: 12 bases; junction bases outside the gene matches: 5. There are 14 residues in the CDR3. This CDR3 is CASSYYIAGGRQFF. Written as DNA, the CDR3 is TGTGCCAGCAGTTACTACATAGCGGGAGGGAGGCAGTTCTTC.

The chain carries TRBV7-2 and TRBJ1-1; possible D gene TRBD1, 5 bases. The germline V and J ends were trimmed by 0 bases and 7 bases, with 12 bases remaining between them. CDR3 length equals 14 residues. Germline V lookup: CDR1 SGHTA, CDR2 FQGNSA. The CDR3 region is CASSLAWGGSEAFF. DNA for the CDR3: TGTGCCAGCAGCTTAGCCTGGGGCGGAAGTGAAGCTTTCTTT. The variable domain in full, completed from reference TRBV7-2 and TRBJ1-1, reads GAGVSQSPSNKVTEKGKDVELRCDPISGHTALYWYRQSLGQGLEFLIYFQGNSAPDKSGLPSDRFSAERTGGSVSTLTIQRTQQEDSAVYLCASSLAWGGSEAFFGQGTRLTVV.